This T cell receptor (beta chain) was obtained from a study of T cell responses to AZD1222 COVID-19 vaccine. General study results and limits: CD4 TCRs associated with vaccination spanned spike, dominating at 160-218 and 743-854. White British people made up most donors, females outnumbered males, and clonal diversity was possibly underestimated.

The length of the CDR3 is 14 residues. Looked up from germline, CDR1 is SGHRS and CDR2 is YFSETQ. V was cut by 0 bases and J by 5 bases, with 8 bases left in between. Generated by immunoSEQ multiplex PCR, the TCRdb table keeps only in-frame clones and is missing some. The data contain about 34,000 clones, 75% to 85% of them singletons. To note about this clone: The antigen is undetermined.

Second doses were pooled across both intervals (about 4 or about 12 weeks). The TCR sequence derives from an adult who received the AZD1222 COVID-19 vaccine. The sample here was peripheral blood, taken 28 days after the second AZD1222 dose. This sequence joins TRBV5-1 and TRBJ1-4; D gene ambiguous. As DNA, the CDR3 is TGCGCCAGCAGCTTGGCCGGGCAGAATGAAAAACTGTTTTTT. Translation gives CASSLAGQNEKLFF.